This note documents a single TCR beta chain sequence. Clones were sequenced by immunoSEQ multiplex PCR, and TCRdb holds only the in-frame ones, with some missing. The profile shows about 15,000 clones, just under 80% of them singletons. The sample originates from a study of OX40 agonist ivuxolimab in advanced cancers. Across the study: Every 2 weeks, patients received ivuxolimab intravenously, dosed at 0.01 to 10 mg/kg. Mean age 60 years, range 23 to 79; roughly 80% male.

The germline gives CDR1 MNHEY, CDR2 SMNVEV (reference sequence). V was cut by 2 bases and J by 4 bases, with 8 bases left in between. The CDR3 covers 13 residues. Sequenced material: CD4+ or CD8+ T cells sorted from blood, taken in a trial of the OX40 agonist ivuxolimab. The chain uses TRBV27 and TRBJ2-5; no reliable D call. The TCR sequence derives from an adult with an advanced solid tumor such as melanoma, head and neck, liver or kidney cancer. Here the CDR3 DNA reads TGTGCCAGCAGTTTAGGAGCGAGAGAGACCCAGTACTTC. It translates to CASSLGARETQYF.